A selection of T cell receptor beta chains follows, all from one sample in a study of OX40 agonist ivuxolimab in advanced cancers. Assay: immunoSEQ multiplex PCR; the TCRdb copy retains only in-frame clones and omits some. Of around 72,000 clones in the sample, 75% to 85% are singletons; the top ten hold about 0.4%. The starting material was CD4+ or CD8+ T cells sorted from blood, obtained in a trial of the OX40 agonist ivuxolimab. Every receptor here comes from an adult with an advanced solid tumor such as melanoma, head and neck, liver or kidney cancer. CDR3s include the opening cysteine and the closing phenylalanine or tryptophan. D genes are given only for firm matches. For some rows the clone size is stated as once, few or many, or as a class when expanded; others skip it.

cdr3_aa: CAWGKRGSGNTIYF
cdr3_nt: TGTGCCTGGGGGAAGAGGGGGTCAGGAAACACCATATATTTT
j_call: TRBJ1-3
d_call: NA
clone_size: NA
v_call: TRBV30

cdr3_aa: CASSPRMYNEQFF
cdr3_nt: TGTGCCAGCAGCCCTCGGATGTACAATGAGCAGTTCTTC
j_call: TRBJ2-1
d_call: NA
clone_size: NA
v_call: TRBV7-7

cdr3_aa: CSARTGGGSTEAFF
cdr3_nt: TGCAGCGCTCGGACAGGGGGCGGAAGCACTGAAGCTTTCTTT
j_call: TRBJ1-1
d_call: TRBD1
clone_size: NA
v_call: TRBV29-1

cdr3_aa: CASRTGSAWNSPLHF
cdr3_nt: TGTGCCAGCAGGACAGGGAGTGCTTGGAATTCACCCCTCCACTTT
j_call: TRBJ1-6
d_call: TRBD1
clone_size: few
v_call: TRBV6-1

cdr3_aa: CASSEGAGGPYNEQFF
cdr3_nt: TGTGCCAGCAGTGAGGGCGCGGGGGGGCCCTACAATGAGCAGTTCTTC
j_call: TRBJ2-1
d_call: TRBD2
clone_size: NA
v_call: TRBV6-1

cdr3_aa: CASDPPGHPMNTEAFF
cdr3_nt: TGTGCCAGCGACCCGCCAGGACACCCTATGAACACTGAAGCTTTCTTT
j_call: TRBJ1-1
d_call: NA
clone_size: NA
v_call: TRBV9

cdr3_aa: CASLTVSGSLYGYTF
cdr3_nt: TGCGCCAGCTTAACAGTGTCCGGAAGCCTCTATGGCTACACCTTC
j_call: TRBJ1-2
d_call: NA
clone_size: NA
v_call: TRBV10-1

cdr3_aa: CASSTDGYTGELFF
cdr3_nt: TGCGCCAGCAGCACCGACGGGTACACCGGGGAGCTGTTTTTT
j_call: TRBJ2-2
d_call: NA
clone_size: NA
v_call: TRBV5-1

cdr3_aa: CASRPTGGYGYTF
cdr3_nt: TGTGCCAGCCGCCCGACAGGGGGTTATGGCTACACCTTC
j_call: TRBJ1-2
d_call: TRBD1
clone_size: once
v_call: TRBV6-6

cdr3_aa: CAWSVRLAGFNEQYF
cdr3_nt: TGTGCCTGGAGTGTACGGTTAGCGGGGTTCAACGAGCAGTACTTC
j_call: TRBJ2-7
d_call: TRBD2
clone_size: NA
v_call: TRBV30